This T cell receptor (beta chain) derives from a study of blood T cell repertoires in COVID-19 (dated by TCRdb to about 2020). Turning to the overall study: Samples covering the acute and convalescent phases of COVID-19 were provided by collaborators in the United States, Italy and Spain. The prospective study material was composed of cDNA or gDNA derived from T cells, B-cell-depleted T cells, or PBMCs. Deeply sampled blood TCRbeta repertoires from subjects exposed to, actively infected with, or recovered from COVID-19 were included in the dataset. A freely available public database, intended as a resource for researchers studying the immune response to SARS-CoV-2, is where the repertoires were released. The samples were drawn from two sources: the first 160 participants of the ongoing ImmuneRACE study, and 1,000 to 1,500 subjects contributed by 6 global collaborators. Sample metadata almost always included a de-identified subject ID, COVID-19 status, age in years and sex. Where HLA class I and class II types were available, the types were taken from metadata supplied by the sample provider, not from assay-based typing.

Participants in the prospective study were aged about 18 to 89 years, lived in about two dozen United States geographic areas, and enrolled through a virtual design. In the prospective study, cohorts were assigned on the basis of participant-reported clinical history obtained from a screening survey and a study questionnaire. Recovered participants in ImmuneRACE Cohort 3 were defined as having two consecutive negative NP/OP PCR tests, clearance from a healthcare professional, or resolution of symptoms. Mobile phlebotomists in the prospective study collected whole blood, serum and a nasopharyngeal or oropharyngeal swab from every participant. Additional blood draws and questionnaires over a 2-month period could optionally be provided by prospective study participants. Prospective study blood samples were shipped either frozen or at room temperature before DNA extraction. This clone has only one observation. The specificity of this receptor is unknown. No much larger clone exists at a distance of one base, and base qualities are not known.

Beyond this particular receptor, the publication reports: How much clinical and demographic metadata was included differed by source and by participant, and the metadata was provided uncurated.

The immunoSEQ Assay, a bias-controlled multiplex PCR, was used to amplify TCRbeta CDR3 regions from genomic DNA. On the authors' methods: The number of nucleated cells in each sample was estimated from the amplification of reference gene primers within the assay. To quantify the absolute abundance of each unique TCRbeta CDR3 rearrangement, sequence reads were collapsed and filtered. For each sample, productive Simpson clonality was calculated as the square root of Simpson's diversity index over productive rearrangements. TCRdb carries this immuneACCESS record with in-frame sequences only. Its versions omit some clonotypes, under half of them owing to an unresolved V gene in the studies checked, with the rest unexplained. V, J and clone size reflect that table, while D and trimming were determined from the DNA. Within this sample are roughly 200,000 clones, with about 90% of them counted one time only. The ten largest account for about 2.3% of the sample.

The germline V gene gives CDR1 as SGHTA and CDR2 as FQGNSA. V ends up 3 bases short and J 3 bases short, with an unmatched junction base count of 4. From the cysteine through the phenylalanine, the CDR3 covers 15 amino acids. CDR3 DNA only is kept here, 45 bases in frame from base 1. The chain is encoded by TRBV7-2 joined to TRBJ2-5; 10 bases in the junction line up with TRBD2. The TCR was taken from a woman aged 25 to 39 who had recovered from COVID-19. The material sequenced was PBMCs or T cells enriched from blood (not recorded which). The DNA sequence is TGTGCCAGCAGCTTGGGGACTAGCGAAGAAGAGACCCAGTACTTC. The resulting protein is CASSLGTSEEETQYF. Joined to the reference TRBV7-2 and TRBJ2-5 proteins, this CDR3 gives the full variable domain: GAGVSQSPSNKVTEKGKDVELRCDPISGHTALYWYRQSLGQGLEFLIYFQGNSAPDKSGLPSDRFSAERTGGSVSTLTIQRTQQEDSAVYLCASSLGTSEEETQYFGPGTRLLVL.